Following are 30 T cell receptor delta chains from one sample sequenced in a study of Vδ1+ human thymocytes. Study-wide points: In the thymus, TRG and TRD repertoires looked highly polyclonal with Gaussian CDR3 lengths.

The template was reverse-transcribed extracted RNA. The CDR3 regions were amplified by multiplex PCR from V-gene primers to a constant-region primer. TCRdb re-called the multiplex PCR reads via CATT. The sample has about 73,000 delta-chain clones, roughly a third seen once. The antigens for these receptors are not known. What was sequenced was Vdelta1+ gamma-delta thymocytes from the thymus. Specified subset: FACS-sorted CD3+ TCRalphabeta- TCRVdelta1+ TCRVdelta2- thymocytes. All receptors derive from a boy under three years old who had congenital heart surgery.

This clone occurred a few times. The chain carries TRDV1 and TRDJ1, with TRDD3 matching over 10 bases. V dropped 2 bases and J dropped 0; count of bases not matched to a gene: 33. Germline CDR1 reads TSWWSYY; CDR2 reads QGS. This CDR3 spans 26 amino acids. The CDR3 loop reads CALGESPPTPMFGLGDTGAYTDKLIF. The CDR3 nucleotides read TGTGCTCTTGGGGAATCCCCTCCTACTCCAATGTTCGGCTTGGGGGATACTGGGGCGTACACCGATAAACTCATCTTT.

This clone was seen a few times. V and J are TRDV1 and TRDJ1; maybe TRDD3 (5 bases). The germline V and J ends were trimmed by 1 base and 3 bases, with 12 bases remaining between them. CDR1 is TSWWSYY, CDR2 QGS, per germline. The CDR3 runs 15 residues. CDR3 sequence (DNA): TGTGCTCTTGGGGAACCTTGGATATCCCCCGATAAACTCATCTTT. Its protein product is CALGEPWISPDKLIF.

In this sample, this clone turned up a few times. J is TRDJ2 and V is TRDV1, with 9 bases aligning to TRDD2. This CDR3 comprises 24 residues. The germline V gene encodes CDR1 TSWWSYY and CDR2 QGS. V was pared by 1 base and J by 3 bases, with 27 bases of the junction left unmatched. CDR3 nucleotides: TGTGCTCTTGGGGAACCCATCCTTCCTACGTCCCTCGTACGAGGTGGGACCATGACAGCACAACTCTTCTTT. Protein: CALGEPILPTSLVRGGTMTAQLFF.

The chain carries TRDV1 and TRDJ1; TRDD3 matches at 8 bases. CDR3 length: 20 amino acids. CDR1 and CDR2 (germline): TSWWSYY, QGS. J was trimmed by 0 bases and V by 1 base; bases with no gene match: 16. The CDR3 DNA follows: TGTGCTCTTGGGGAACATGCTATGGTGGGGGATTTCGGGCACACCGATAAACTCATCTTT. This codes for CALGEHAMVGDFGHTDKLIF.

This clone has more than one count but fewer than ten. This rearrangement joins TRDV1 to TRDJ1; TRDD3 matches 12 bases. Germline-derived CDR1 and CDR2 are TSWWSYY and QGS. After removal of 4 bases from V and 1 base from J, the junction contained 10 bases not matched to a gene. CDR3 length: 18 amino acids. CDR3: CALGAHHLGDTLTDKLIF. In nucleotides, the CDR3 is TGTGCTCTTGGGGCCCACCACCTGGGGGATACGCTCACCGATAAACTCATCTTT.

The table lists this clone with a few counts. The V gene is TRDV2, the J gene TRDJ1; TRDD3 aligns across 7 bases. This CDR3 has 15 amino acids. With 5 bases clipped from V and 0 bases from J, the junction kept 8 bases outside the gene matches. Germline CDR1 reads GEAIGNYY; CDR2 reads EKD. The CDR3 nucleotides read TGTGCCTGTGTAATGGATACGATATACACCGATAAACTCATCTTT. Protein: CACVMDTIYTDKLIF.

The chain carries TRDV1 and TRDJ1, with D hard to call. Germline V lookup: CDR1 TSWWSYY, CDR2 QGS. Trimming took off 1 base at V and 0 bases at J, with 21 bases between the two ends. This CDR3 has 19 residues. The CDR3 region is CALGERRFTPTTDTDKLIF. CDR3 coding DNA: TGTGCTCTTGGGGAACGGCGTTTTACGCCCACTACTGACACCGATAAACTCATCTTT.

This clone was counted only a few times. The rearrangement joins TRDV1 to TRDJ1; D may be TRDD2 (6 bases). Germline CDR1 reads TSWWSYY; CDR2 reads QGS. Trimming took off 3 bases at V and 0 bases at J, with 23 bases between the two ends. This CDR3 spans 19 amino acids. The CDR3 reads CALGDALPEWGLDTDKLIF. Written as DNA, the CDR3 is TGTGCTCTTGGGGACGCCCTTCCGGAGTGGGGACTTGACACCGATAAACTCATCTTT.

This clone occurred a few times. The J gene is TRDJ1, the V gene TRDV1; no definite D call. Trimming took 1 base from V and 0 from J, leaving 12 bases between them. Germline CDR1 reads TSWWSYY; CDR2 reads QGS. The CDR3 is 16 amino acids. The CDR3 is CALGEHRLDHTDKLIF. In DNA, the CDR3 is TGTGCTCTTGGGGAACATAGGTTAGACCACACCGATAAACTCATCTTT.

The gene calls are TRDV1 and TRDJ1; TRDD3 aligns across 9 bases. The CDR3 contains 21 residues. Germline CDR1 TSWWSYY, CDR2 QGS. The junction had 19 bases not matched to a gene; V was cut back by 2 bases and J by 0 bases. CDR3 loop: CALGEIALLVGIRFYTDKLIF. Here the CDR3 DNA reads TGTGCTCTTGGGGAAATCGCCCTCCTTGTGGGGATACGCTTTTACACCGATAAACTCATCTTT.

The chain carries TRDV1 and TRDJ1, with 10 bases matching TRDD3. J gave up 2 bases and V 1 base, and 25 bases lay outside the gene matches. The germline V gene encodes CDR1 TSWWSYY and CDR2 QGS. The CDR3 totals 23 residues. Here the CDR3 DNA reads TGTGCTCTTGGGGAACCAACTCTTCCGGGGGATACGCGTACTGGTCGACGGACCGATAAACTCATCTTT. It is translated as CALGEPTLPGDTRTGRRTDKLIF.

The chain combines TRDV1 with TRDJ1; 12 nucleotides line up with TRDD3. Unmatched junction bases numbered 21, after V lost 1 base and J lost 0 bases. The CDR3 sequence is 23 residues long. Germline CDR1 and CDR2: TSWWSYY and QGS. The CDR3: CALGEPSEPTVTGGYSYTDKLIF. The CDR3 DNA sequence: TGTGCTCTTGGGGAACCCTCTGAGCCTACGGTCACTGGGGGATACTCCTACACCGATAAACTCATCTTT.

Comments on this clone: A junction boundary mismatches the germline segment, possibly from a read error. Other nucleotide sequences from this sample produce the same CDR3. The chain uses TRDV1 and TRDJ1, with D possibly matching TRDD3 (5 bases). The CDR3 covers 17 residues. CDR1 is TSWWSYY, CDR2 QGS, per germline. The CDR3 is CALGEPGESLVGLKLIF. The CDR3 DNA reads TGTGCTCTCGGGGAACCCGGGGAAAGTCTCGTGGGCCTTAAACTCATCTTT.

For this clone: Within the sample, other DNA sequences also encode this same CDR3. The rearrangement links TRDV1 to TRDJ1; 9 positions agree with TRDD3. CDR1 is TSWWSYY, CDR2 QGS, per germline. V lost 4 bases and J lost 0; bases outside the gene matches: 24. The CDR3 has 22 amino acids. The CDR3 DNA reads as TGTGCTCTTGGGGTCCAAGGAGGTTTACCGTACTGGGGGAACGCCTACACCGATAAACTCATCTTT. It codes for CALGVQGGLPYWGNAYTDKLIF.

This clone was observed a few times. V usage is TRDV1 and J usage is TRDJ1; 9 bases map to TRDD3. This CDR3 has 15 amino acids. Per the germline V gene, CDR1 is TSWWSYY and CDR2 is QGS. Germline trimming cut 2 bases from V and 10 bases from J; bases unmatched to any gene: 11. This CDR3 is CALGEDYAGGSGLIF. CDR3 bases: TGTGCTCTTGGGGAAGACTACGCTGGGGGATCGGGACTCATCTTT.

Comments on this clone: Other DNA sequences within the sample encode an identical CDR3. The chain has TRDV1 and TRDJ1; D perhaps matches TRDD3 (5 bases). Trimming shortened V by 4 bases and J by 0 bases, and 30 bases separated the two germline ends. Looked up from germline, CDR1 is TSWWSYY and CDR2 is QGS. The CDR3 has 21 residues. The CDR3 protein is CALGGTRPGGRAVEYTDKLIF. In nucleotides, the CDR3 is TGTGCTCTTGGGGGAACTCGACCGGGGGGCCGAGCTGTCGAGTACACCGATAAACTCATCTTT.

This clone is a singleton in its sample. The chain combines TRDV1 with TRDJ1, with 8 positions matching TRDD3. Germline V gives CDR1 TSWWSYY, CDR2 QGS. V was clipped by 2 bases and J by 0 bases; unmatched bases: 14. The CDR3 contains 19 residues. The CDR3 sequence is CALGERGELGGPYTDKLIF. The CDR3, as DNA: TGTGCTCTTGGGGAAAGAGGGGAACTGGGGGGCCCGTACACCGATAAACTCATCTTT.

J is TRDJ1 and V is TRDV2, with 9 bases aligning to TRDD3. Germline trimming cut 5 bases from V and 2 bases from J; bases unmatched to any gene: 11. Germline assignment: CDR1 GEAIGNYY and CDR2 EKD. The CDR3 covers 16 residues. CDR3 residues: CACATPGGYLTDKLIF. For the CDR3, the DNA is TGTGCCTGTGCCACACCCGGGGGATACCTTACCGATAAACTCATCTTT.

This clone has only a few counts. This chain links TRDV1 with TRDJ1; D perhaps matches TRDD3 (5 bases). Trimming took off 2 bases at V and 3 bases at J, with 25 bases between the two ends. Germline V CDR1 and CDR2: TSWWSYY, QGS. The CDR3 totals 19 residues. The CDR3 region has the DNA TGTGCTCTTGGGGAAGGTTCCGGACGAGGGGACGTATGTCCCGATAAACTCATCTTT. Its protein product is CALGEGSGRGDVCPDKLIF.

The chain links TRDV1 to TRDJ1; TRDD3 matches at 13 bases. Germline CDR1 and CDR2: TSWWSYY and QGS. V lost 3 bases to trimming and J lost 0 bases; unmatched junction nucleotides: 22. The CDR3 is 23 amino acids. CDR3 region: CALGEGGPSPYWGIRADTDKLIF. The CDR3 DNA reads as TGTGCTCTTGGGGAGGGTGGCCCCTCCCCATACTGGGGGATACGCGCCGACACCGATAAACTCATCTTT.

The gene calls are TRDV1 and TRDJ1; D may match TRDD2 or TRDD3 (7 bases each). Trimming left V 1 base short and J 0 bases short, with 24 bases between. CDR1 is TSWWSYY and CDR2 is QGS in the germline V gene. The CDR3 has 20 amino acids. CDR3 sequence reads: CALGERIPFLLGVYTDKLIF. For the CDR3, the DNA is TGTGCTCTTGGGGAACGTATCCCCTTCCTTCTGGGGGTTTACACCGATAAACTCATCTTT.

In this sample, this clone turned up once. This chain uses TRDV1 with TRDJ1; 8 bases agree with TRDD3. J gave up 0 bases and V 0 bases, and 12 bases lay outside the gene matches. The V gene's germline CDR1 is TSWWSYY and CDR2 QGS. The CDR3 spans 19 residues. CDR3 DNA sequence: TGTGCTCTTGGGGAACTTTTTCCTGCTGGGGGACCGTACACCGATAAACTCATCTTT. It yields the protein CALGELFPAGGPYTDKLIF.

The V call is TRDV1, the J call TRDJ1; 7 bases align to TRDD3. This CDR3 comprises 20 residues. Trimming at V came to 0 bases and at J to 0 bases, leaving 16 bases not matched to a gene. Germline CDR1 is TSWWSYY and CDR2 is QGS. The CDR3 sequence: CALGELKDLRRWGDTDKLIF. The CDR3 DNA sequence: TGTGCTCTTGGGGAACTCAAGGACCTACGACGCTGGGGGGACACCGATAAACTCATCTTT.

On this clone itself: Other DNA sequences in the sample encode the same CDR3. This chain joins TRDV1 and TRDJ1, with 10 nucleotides matching TRDD3. This CDR3 has 18 residues. V trimming: 0 bases; J trimming: 3 bases; junction bases outside the gene matches: 10. From germline, CDR1 is TSWWSYY and CDR2 QGS. In DNA form, the CDR3 reads TGTGCTCTTGGGGAACTTACTCCGACTGGGGGATCACCCGATAAACTCATCTTT. This codes for CALGELTPTGGSPDKLIF.

About this clone itself: Germline and junction disagree at one end, which may indicate a read error. This sample includes further DNA sequences coding for the same CDR3. This chain joins TRDV2 and TRDJ3; 10 nucleotides match TRDD3. CDR1 GEAIGNYY and CDR2 EKD come from the germline V gene. The CDR3 is 20 amino acids. CDR3 sequence (DNA): TGTGCCTGTGACTCCTGTACTGGGGGATGGAGCTCCTGGGACACGCGACAGATGTTTTTC. Protein product: CACDSCTGGWSSWDTRQMFF.

The V gene is TRDV1, the J gene TRDJ1; the D gene is possibly TRDD2 (5 bases). Between the trimmed V and J ends, which lost 11 bases and 10 bases, there was a span of 32 bases. CDR3 length: 16 residues. Germline V CDR1 and CDR2: TSWWSYY, QGS. The CDR3 protein is CALTPLLQGRPTRLIF. CDR3 coding DNA: TGTGCTTTGACCCCGCTCCTTCAAGGGCGCCCCACGAGACTCATCTTT.

The rearrangement links TRDV1 to TRDJ1, with 12 bases that match TRDD3. The junction had 29 bases not matched to a gene; V was cut back by 3 bases and J by 0 bases. The CDR3 sequence is 25 residues long. Germline V gives CDR1 TSWWSYY, CDR2 QGS. The CDR3 coding sequence is TGTGCTCTTGGGGAGCTGAGCTTCCTTCCTACGGGGTACTGGGGGATACCCCCTTACACCGATAAACTCATCTTT. Residues: CALGELSFLPTGYWGIPPYTDKLIF.

This clone has more than one count but fewer than ten. The J gene is TRDJ1, the V gene TRDV1, with TRDD3 matching 8 bases. In germline, CDR1 is TSWWSYY, CDR2 QGS. The CDR3 extends over 22 amino acids. With V trimmed by 5 bases and J by 0 bases, 26 bases remained unmatched. The CDR3 is CALGNRLFIVLGASPYTDKLIF. CDR3 in DNA: TGTGCTCTTGGGAACCGACTCTTCATCGTACTGGGGGCGAGCCCGTACACCGATAAACTCATCTTT.

The table lists this clone with a few counts. The V call is TRDV1, the J call TRDJ1, with 8 bases identical to TRDD3. V was pared by 1 base and J by 3 bases, with 22 bases of the junction left unmatched. Germline V CDR1 and CDR2: TSWWSYY, QGS. This CDR3 spans 21 amino acids. The CDR3 sequence is CALGEPALHLRDTHSPDKLIF. CDR3 in DNA: TGTGCTCTTGGGGAACCAGCCCTCCACCTGAGGGATACGCACAGTCCCGATAAACTCATCTTT.

This clone was recorded a few times. The rearrangement uses TRDV1 and TRDJ1; D is unresolved. The V and J ends lost 3 bases and 0 bases respectively, with 14 bases between them. Germline-derived CDR1 and CDR2 are TSWWSYY and QGS. This CDR3 comprises 16 residues. The CDR3 coding sequence is TGTGCTCTTGGGGACCATCGATTCCCTTACACCGATAAACTCATCTTT. Amino acid sequence: CALGDHRFPYTDKLIF.